This T cell receptor (beta chain) was identified during a study of blood T cell repertoires in COVID-19. Repertoires were generated with immunoSEQ multiplex PCR, while TCRdb's copy carries only in-frame clones and drops some. The table has 20,000 to 25,000 clones, roughly 90% seen once. V lost 3 bases to trimming and J lost 3 bases; unmatched junction nucleotides: 2. This CDR3 spans 13 amino acids. CDR1 and CDR2 (germline): SGHTA, FQGNSA. Sample: peripheral blood. The rearrangement links TRBV7-2 to TRBJ2-7; 7 positions agree with TRBD1. This clonotype was sampled from a woman of 80 years or more with active COVID-19. The CDR3 protein is CASSFNRGYEQYF. DNA for the CDR3: TGTGCCAGCAGCTTCAACAGGGGCTACGAGCAGTACTTC.